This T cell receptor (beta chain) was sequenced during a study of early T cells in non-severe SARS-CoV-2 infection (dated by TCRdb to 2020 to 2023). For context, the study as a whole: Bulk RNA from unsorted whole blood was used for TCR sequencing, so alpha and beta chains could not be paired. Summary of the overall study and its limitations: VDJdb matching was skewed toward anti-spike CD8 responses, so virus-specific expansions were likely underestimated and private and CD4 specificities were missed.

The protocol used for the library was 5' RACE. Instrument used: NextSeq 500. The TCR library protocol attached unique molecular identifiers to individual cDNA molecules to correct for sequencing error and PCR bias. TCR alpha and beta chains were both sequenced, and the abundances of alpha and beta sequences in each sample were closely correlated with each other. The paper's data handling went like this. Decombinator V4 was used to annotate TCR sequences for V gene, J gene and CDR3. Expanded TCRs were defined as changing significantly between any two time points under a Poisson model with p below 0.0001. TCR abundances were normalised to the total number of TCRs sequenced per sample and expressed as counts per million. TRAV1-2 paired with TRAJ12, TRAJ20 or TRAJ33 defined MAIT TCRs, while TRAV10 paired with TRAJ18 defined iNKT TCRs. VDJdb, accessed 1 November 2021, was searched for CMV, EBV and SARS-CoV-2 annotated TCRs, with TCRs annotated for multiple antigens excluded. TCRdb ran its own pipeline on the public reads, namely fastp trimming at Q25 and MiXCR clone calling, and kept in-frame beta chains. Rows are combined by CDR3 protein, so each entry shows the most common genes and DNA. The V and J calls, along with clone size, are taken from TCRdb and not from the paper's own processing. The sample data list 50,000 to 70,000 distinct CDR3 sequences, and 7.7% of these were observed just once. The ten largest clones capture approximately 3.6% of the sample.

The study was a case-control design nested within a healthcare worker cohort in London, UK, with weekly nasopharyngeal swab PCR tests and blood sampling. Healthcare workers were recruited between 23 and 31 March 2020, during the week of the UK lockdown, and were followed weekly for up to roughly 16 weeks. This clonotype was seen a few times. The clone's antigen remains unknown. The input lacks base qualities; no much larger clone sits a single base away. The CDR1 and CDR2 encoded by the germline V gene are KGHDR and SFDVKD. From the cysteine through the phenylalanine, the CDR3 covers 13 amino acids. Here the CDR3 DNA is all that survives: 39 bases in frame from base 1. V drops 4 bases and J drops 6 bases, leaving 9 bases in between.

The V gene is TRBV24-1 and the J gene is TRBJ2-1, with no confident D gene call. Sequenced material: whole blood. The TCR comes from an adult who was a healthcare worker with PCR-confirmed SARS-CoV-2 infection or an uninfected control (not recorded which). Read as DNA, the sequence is TGTGCCACCAGTGAAAGTCCGAGCAATGAGCAGTTCTTC. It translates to CATSESPSNEQFF.